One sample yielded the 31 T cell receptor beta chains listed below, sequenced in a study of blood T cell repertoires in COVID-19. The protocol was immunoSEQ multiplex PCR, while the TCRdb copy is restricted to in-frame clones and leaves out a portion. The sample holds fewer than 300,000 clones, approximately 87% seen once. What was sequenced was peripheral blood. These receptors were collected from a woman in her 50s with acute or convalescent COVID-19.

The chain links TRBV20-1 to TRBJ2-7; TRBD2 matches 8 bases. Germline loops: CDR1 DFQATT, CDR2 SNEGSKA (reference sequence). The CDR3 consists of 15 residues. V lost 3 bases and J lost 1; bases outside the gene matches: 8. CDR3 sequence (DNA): TGCAGTGCTAGTTCCCCCCGGGAGGGGTCCTACGAGCAGTACTTC. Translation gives CSASSPREGSYEQYF.

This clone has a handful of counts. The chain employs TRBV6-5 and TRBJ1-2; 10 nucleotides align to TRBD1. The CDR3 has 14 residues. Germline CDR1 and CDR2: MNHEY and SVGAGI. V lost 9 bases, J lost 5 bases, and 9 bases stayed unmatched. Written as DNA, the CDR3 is TGTGCCAGTCGACAGGGGGCCGGGGATTATGGCTACACCTTC. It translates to CASRQGAGDYGYTF.

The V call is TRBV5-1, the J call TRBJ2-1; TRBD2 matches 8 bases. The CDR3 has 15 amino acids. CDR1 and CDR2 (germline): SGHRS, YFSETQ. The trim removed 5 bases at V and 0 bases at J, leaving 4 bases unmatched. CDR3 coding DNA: TGCGCCAGCAGGACTAGCGAGAGCTCCTACAATGAGCAGTTCTTC. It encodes CASRTSESSYNEQFF. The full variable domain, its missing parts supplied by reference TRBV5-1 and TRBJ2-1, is KAGVTQTPRYLIKTRGQQVTLSCSPISGHRSVSWYQQTPGQGLQFLFEYFSETQRNKGNFPGRFSGRQFSNSRSEMNVSTLELGDSALYLCASRTSESSYNEQFFGPGTRLTVL.

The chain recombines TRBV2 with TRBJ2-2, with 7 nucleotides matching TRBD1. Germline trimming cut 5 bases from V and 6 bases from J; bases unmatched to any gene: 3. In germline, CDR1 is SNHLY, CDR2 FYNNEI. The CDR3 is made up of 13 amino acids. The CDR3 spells CASSRTGSGELFF. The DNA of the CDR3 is TGTGCCAGCAGTAGGACAGGTTCCGGGGAGCTGTTTTTT.

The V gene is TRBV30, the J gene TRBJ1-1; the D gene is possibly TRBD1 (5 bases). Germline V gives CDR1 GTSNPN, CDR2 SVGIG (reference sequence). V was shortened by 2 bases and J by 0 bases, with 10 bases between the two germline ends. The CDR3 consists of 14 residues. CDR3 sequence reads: CAWSRRVMNTEAFF. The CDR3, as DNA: TGTGCCTGGAGTCGCAGGGTGATGAACACTGAAGCTTTCTTT.

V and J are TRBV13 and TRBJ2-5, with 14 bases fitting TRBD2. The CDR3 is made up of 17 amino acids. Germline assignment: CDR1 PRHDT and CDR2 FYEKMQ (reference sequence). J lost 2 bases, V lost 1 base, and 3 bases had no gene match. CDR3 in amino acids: CASSLEGLAGGQETQYF. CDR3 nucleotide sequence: TGTGCCAGCAGCTTAGAAGGACTAGCGGGAGGACAAGAGACCCAGTACTTC.

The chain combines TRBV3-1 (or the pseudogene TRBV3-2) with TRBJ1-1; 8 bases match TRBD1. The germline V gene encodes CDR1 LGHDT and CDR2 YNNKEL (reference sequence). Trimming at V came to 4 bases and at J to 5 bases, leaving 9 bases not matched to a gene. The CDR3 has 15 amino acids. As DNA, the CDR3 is TGTGCCAGCAGCCGAATCCGACAGGGGTTAACTGAAGCTTTCTTT. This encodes CASSRIRQGLTEAFF.

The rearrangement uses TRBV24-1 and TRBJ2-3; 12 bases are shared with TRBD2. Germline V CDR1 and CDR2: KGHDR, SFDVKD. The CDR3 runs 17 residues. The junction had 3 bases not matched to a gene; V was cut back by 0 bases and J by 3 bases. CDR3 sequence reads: CATSDLWTSGNTDTQYF. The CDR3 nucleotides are TGTGCCACCAGTGATTTGTGGACTAGCGGGAATACAGATACGCAGTATTTT.

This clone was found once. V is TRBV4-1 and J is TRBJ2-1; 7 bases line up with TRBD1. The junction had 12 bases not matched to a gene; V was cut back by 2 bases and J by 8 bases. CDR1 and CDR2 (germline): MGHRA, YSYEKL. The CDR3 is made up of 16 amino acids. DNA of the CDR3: TGCGCCAGCAGCCAAATCCGGGGTGGTACAGGGGATGAGCAGTTCTTC. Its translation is CASSQIRGGTGDEQFF.

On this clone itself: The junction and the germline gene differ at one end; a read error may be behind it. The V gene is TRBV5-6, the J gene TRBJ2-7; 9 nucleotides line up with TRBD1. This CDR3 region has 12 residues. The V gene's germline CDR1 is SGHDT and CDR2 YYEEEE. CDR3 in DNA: TGTGCCAGCAGCTTGGACAGGGGGCGGTCGGACTTC. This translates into CASSLDRGRSDF. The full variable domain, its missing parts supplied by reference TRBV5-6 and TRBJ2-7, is DAGVTQSPTHLIKTRGQQVTLRCSPKSGHDTVSWYQQALGQGPQFIFQYYEEEERQRGNFPDRFSGHQFPNYSSELNVNALLLGDSALYLCASSLDRGRSDFGPGTRLTVT.

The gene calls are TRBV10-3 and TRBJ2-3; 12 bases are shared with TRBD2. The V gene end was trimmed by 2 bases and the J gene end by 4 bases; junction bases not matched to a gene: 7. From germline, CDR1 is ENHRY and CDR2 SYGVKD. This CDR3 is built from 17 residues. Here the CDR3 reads CAISEGILAGGSDTQYF. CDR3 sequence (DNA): TGTGCCATCAGTGAGGGCATACTAGCGGGAGGTTCAGATACGCAGTATTTT.

CDR3 residues: CASSVEPQETGELFF. The CDR3 bases are TGTGCCAGCAGCGTAGAACCCCAGGAAACCGGGGAGCTGTTTTTT. The rearrangement links TRBV9 to TRBJ2-2; D uncertain. The germline gives CDR1 SGDLS, CDR2 YYNGEE. The CDR3 has 15 amino acids. V was trimmed by 0 bases and J by 5 bases, leaving 11 bases between them. Looking up the rest from reference TRBV9 and TRBJ2-2 gives the full variable domain: DSGVTQTPKHLITATGQRVTLRCSPRSGDLSVYWYQQSLDQGLQFLIQYYNGEERAKGNILERFSAQQFPDLHSELNLSSLELGDSALYFCASSVEPQETGELFFGEGSRLTVL.

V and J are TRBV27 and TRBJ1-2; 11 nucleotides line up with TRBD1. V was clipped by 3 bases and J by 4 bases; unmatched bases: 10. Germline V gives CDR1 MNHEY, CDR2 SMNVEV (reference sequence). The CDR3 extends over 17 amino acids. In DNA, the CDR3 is TGTGCCAGCAGTTTTACTATGGACAGGGGGCTGGGCTATGGCTACACCTTC. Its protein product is CASSFTMDRGLGYGYTF.

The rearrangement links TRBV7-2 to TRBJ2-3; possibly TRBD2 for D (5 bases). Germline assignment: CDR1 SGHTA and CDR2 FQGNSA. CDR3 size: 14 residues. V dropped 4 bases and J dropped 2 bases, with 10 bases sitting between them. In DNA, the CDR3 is TGTGCCAGCAGCTGGGGAGTATCCACAGATACGCAGTATTTT. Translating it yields CASSWGVSTDTQYF.

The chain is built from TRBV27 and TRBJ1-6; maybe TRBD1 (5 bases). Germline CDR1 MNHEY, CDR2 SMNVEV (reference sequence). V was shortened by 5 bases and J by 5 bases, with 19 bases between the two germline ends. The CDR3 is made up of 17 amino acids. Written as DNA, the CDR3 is TGTGCCAGCAGTCCGCGGGGGGGTCGGGGCCATAATTCACCCCTCCACTTT. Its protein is CASSPRGGRGHNSPLHF.

This CDR3 reads CASSLVGQGATEAFF. CDR3 in DNA: TGTGCCAGCAGCTTAGTAGGACAGGGTGCCACTGAAGCTTTCTTT. V gene TRBV7-6 combines with J gene TRBJ1-1; 8 bases align to TRBD1. The CDR3 contains 15 residues. The J segment lost 4 bases and the V segment lost 1 base, leaving 5 bases of the junction unmatched. Looked up from germline, CDR1 is SGHVS and CDR2 is FNYEAQ.

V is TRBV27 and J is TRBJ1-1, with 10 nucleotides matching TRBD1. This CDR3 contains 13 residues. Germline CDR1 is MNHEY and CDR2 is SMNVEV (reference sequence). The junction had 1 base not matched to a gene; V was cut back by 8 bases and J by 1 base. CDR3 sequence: CASGQGENTEAFF. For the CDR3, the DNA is TGTGCCAGCGGACAGGGGGAGAACACTGAAGCTTTCTTT.

CDR3 DNA: TGTGCCAGCAGCCCGCAGGGATTTAACTATGGCTACACCTTC. As protein: CASSPQGFNYGYTF. This chain links TRBV4-2 with TRBJ1-2, with a possible D match to TRBD1 (5 bases). The CDR3 runs to 14 residues. V lost 4 bases to trimming and J lost 1 base, with 10 bases between them. Germline CDR1 LGHNA, CDR2 YNFKEQ.

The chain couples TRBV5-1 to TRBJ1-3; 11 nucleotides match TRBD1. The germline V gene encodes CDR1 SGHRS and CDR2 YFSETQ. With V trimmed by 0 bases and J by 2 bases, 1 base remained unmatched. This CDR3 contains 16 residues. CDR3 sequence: CASSLGDRGTGNTIYF. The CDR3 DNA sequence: TGCGCCAGCAGCTTGGGGGACAGGGGGACTGGAAACACCATATATTTT.

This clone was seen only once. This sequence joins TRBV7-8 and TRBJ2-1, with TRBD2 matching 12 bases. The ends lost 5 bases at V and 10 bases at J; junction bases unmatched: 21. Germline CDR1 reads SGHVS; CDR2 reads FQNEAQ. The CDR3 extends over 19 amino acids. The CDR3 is CASSPGHAASGRAGGEQFF. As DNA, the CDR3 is TGTGCCAGCAGCCCGGGACATGCGGCTAGCGGGAGGGCGGGGGGCGAGCAGTTCTTC.

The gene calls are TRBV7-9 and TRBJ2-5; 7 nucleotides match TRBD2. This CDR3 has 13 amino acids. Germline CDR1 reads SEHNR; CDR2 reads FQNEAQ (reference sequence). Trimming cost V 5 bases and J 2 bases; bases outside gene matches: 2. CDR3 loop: CASSRTSQETQYF. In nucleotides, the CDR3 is TGTGCCAGCAGCCGGACTAGTCAAGAGACCCAGTACTTC.

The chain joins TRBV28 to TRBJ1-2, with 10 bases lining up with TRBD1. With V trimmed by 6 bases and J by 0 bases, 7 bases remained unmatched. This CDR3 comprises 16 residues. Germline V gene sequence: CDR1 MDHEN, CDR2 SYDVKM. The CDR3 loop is CASSRDRGGANYGYTF. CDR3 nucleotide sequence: TGTGCCAGCAGCCGGGACAGGGGAGGAGCTAACTATGGCTACACCTTC.

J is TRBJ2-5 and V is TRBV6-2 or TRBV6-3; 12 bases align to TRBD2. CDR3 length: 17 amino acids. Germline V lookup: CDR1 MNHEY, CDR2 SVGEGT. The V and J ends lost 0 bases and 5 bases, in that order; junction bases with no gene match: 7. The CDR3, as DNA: TGTGCCAGCAGTTACTCGACTAGCGGGAGAGGGGAGGAGACCCAGTACTTC. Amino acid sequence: CASSYSTSGRGEETQYF.

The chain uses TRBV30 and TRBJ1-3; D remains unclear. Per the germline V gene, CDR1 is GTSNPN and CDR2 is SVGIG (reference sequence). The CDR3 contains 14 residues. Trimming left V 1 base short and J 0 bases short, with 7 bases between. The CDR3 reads CAWSENTSGNTIYF. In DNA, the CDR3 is TGTGCCTGGAGTGAAAACACCTCTGGAAACACCATATATTTT.

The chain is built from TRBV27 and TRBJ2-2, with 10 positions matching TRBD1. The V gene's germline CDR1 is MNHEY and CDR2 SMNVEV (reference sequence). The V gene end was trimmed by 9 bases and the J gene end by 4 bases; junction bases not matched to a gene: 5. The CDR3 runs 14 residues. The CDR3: CASRDRGFTGELFF. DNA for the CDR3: TGTGCCAGTCGGGACAGGGGTTTCACCGGGGAGCTGTTTTTT.

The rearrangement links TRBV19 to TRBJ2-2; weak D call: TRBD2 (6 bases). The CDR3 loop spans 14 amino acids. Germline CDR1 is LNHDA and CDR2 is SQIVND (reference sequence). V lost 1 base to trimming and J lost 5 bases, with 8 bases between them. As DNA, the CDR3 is TGTGCCAGTAGTATAGGGGGAGGTACCGGGGAGCTGTTTTTT. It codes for CASSIGGGTGELFF.

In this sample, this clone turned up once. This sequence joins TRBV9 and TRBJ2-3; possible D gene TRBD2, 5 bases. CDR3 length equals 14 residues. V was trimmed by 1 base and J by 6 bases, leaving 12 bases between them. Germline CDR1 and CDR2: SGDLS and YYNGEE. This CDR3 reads CASSVSRGADTQYF. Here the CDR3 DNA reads TGTGCCAGCAGCGTATCCCGGGGAGCTGATACGCAGTATTTT. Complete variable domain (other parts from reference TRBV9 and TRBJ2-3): DSGVTQTPKHLITATGQRVTLRCSPRSGDLSVYWYQQSLDQGLQFLIQYYNGEERAKGNILERFSAQQFPDLHSELNLSSLELGDSALYFCASSVSRGADTQYFGPGTRLTVL.

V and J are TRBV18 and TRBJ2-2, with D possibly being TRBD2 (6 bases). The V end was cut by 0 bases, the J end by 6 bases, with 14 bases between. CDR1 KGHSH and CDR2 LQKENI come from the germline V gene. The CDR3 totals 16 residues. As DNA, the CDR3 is TGTGCCAGCTCACCACCGGCGAGGGAGGCGGCCGGGGAGCTGTTTTTT. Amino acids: CASSPPAREAAGELFF.

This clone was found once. CDR3 region: CASSSPDRGPPEAFF. The CDR3 DNA follows: TGTGCCAGCAGCAGTCCGGACAGGGGCCCCCCTGAAGCTTTCTTT. The rearrangement links TRBV9 to TRBJ1-1; 9 nucleotides match TRBD1. Germline trimming cut 4 bases from V and 6 bases from J; bases unmatched to any gene: 10. Germline CDR1 is SGDLS and CDR2 is YYNGEE. The CDR3 has 15 amino acids.

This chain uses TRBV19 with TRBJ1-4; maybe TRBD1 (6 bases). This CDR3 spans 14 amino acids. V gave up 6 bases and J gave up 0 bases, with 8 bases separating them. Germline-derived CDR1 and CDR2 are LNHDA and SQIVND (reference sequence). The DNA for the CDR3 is TGTGCCAGTAGAGGGACACCAACTAATGAAAAACTGTTTTTT. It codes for CASRGTPTNEKLFF.

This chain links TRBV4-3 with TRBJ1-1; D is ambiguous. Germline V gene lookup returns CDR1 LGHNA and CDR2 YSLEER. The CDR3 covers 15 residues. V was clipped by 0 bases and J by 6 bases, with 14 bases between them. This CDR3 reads CASSQEHPRYPEAFF. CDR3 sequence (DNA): TGCGCCAGCAGCCAAGAGCACCCGAGGTACCCTGAAGCTTTCTTT.